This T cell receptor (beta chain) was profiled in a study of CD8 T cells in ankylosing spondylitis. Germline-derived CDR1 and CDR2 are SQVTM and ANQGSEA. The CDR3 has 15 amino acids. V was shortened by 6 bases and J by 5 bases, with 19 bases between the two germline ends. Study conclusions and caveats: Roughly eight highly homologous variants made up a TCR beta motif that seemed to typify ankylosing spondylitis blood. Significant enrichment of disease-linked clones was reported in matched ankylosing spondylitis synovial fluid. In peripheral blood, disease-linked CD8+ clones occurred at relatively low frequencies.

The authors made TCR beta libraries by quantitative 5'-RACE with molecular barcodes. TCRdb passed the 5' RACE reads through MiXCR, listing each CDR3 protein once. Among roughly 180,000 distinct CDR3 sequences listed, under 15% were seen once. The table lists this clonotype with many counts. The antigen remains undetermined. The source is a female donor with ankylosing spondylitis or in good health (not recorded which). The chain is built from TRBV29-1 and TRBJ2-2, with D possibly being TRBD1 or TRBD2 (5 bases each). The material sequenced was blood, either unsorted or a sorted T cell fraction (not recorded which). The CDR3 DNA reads TGCAGCGTCACAATCCGGGACGGAATAACCGGGGAGCTGTTTTTT. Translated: CSVTIRDGITGELFF.